Each of the 9 T cell receptor beta chains below was sequenced from the same sample in a study of T cell responses to AZD1222 COVID-19 vaccine (dated by TCRdb to the early 2020s). Library generation was performed with the immunoSEQ multiplex PCR assay. TCRdb re-hosts the immuneACCESS table, in-frame sequences only. Its copies lack some clones; in the studies checked, an unresolved V gene accounts for under half of them, and the cause for the rest is not known. The sample records about 140,000 clones, 88% of which are singletons. The ten largest clonotypes hold about 3.1% of the sample. The meaning of the sample's time point label: about 28 days (+/-7) after the second vaccine dose. The sequencing here drew on peripheral blood, taken 28 days after the second AZD1222 dose. These receptors all stem from an adult who received the AZD1222 COVID-19 vaccine.

The DNA for the CDR3 is TGTGCCAGCAGCTTAGACGTGTGGAGCTCCTACGAGCAGTACTTC. Its protein product is CASSLDVWSSYEQYF. The rearrangement uses TRBV7-9 and TRBJ2-7, with D hard to call. CDR1 is SEHNR, CDR2 FQNEAQ, per germline (reference sequence). The ends were cut back, 1 base at V and 0 bases at J, with 10 bases in the middle. The CDR3 contains 15 residues.

The chain uses TRBV29-1 and TRBJ1-2; D gene uncertain. With 6 bases removed from V and 9 bases from J, the gap between germline ends came to 14 bases. The CDR3 runs 11 residues. Looked up from germline, CDR1 is SQVTM and CDR2 is ANQGSEA. CDR3 region: CSVPSFFRYTF. In nucleotides, the CDR3 is TGCAGCGTCCCTAGCTTTTTTCGCTACACCTTC.

The CDR3 protein is CAGSDRGSTEAFF. The CDR3 DNA follows: TGTGCCGGGTCGGACAGGGGAAGCACTGAAGCTTTCTTT. V is TRBV6-5 and J is TRBJ1-1; TRBD1 aligns across 9 bases. The germline gives CDR1 MNHEY, CDR2 SVGAGI. The junction had 8 bases not matched to a gene; V was cut back by 11 bases and J by 4 bases. The CDR3 has 13 amino acids.

This chain links TRBV6-6 with TRBJ1-5, with D possibly TRBD1 on 6 matching bases. The CDR3 consists of 16 residues. CDR1 MNHNY and CDR2 SVGAGI come from the germline V gene (reference sequence). The V gene lost 4 bases and the J gene lost 4 bases, with 17 bases spanning the gap. The CDR3 region has the DNA TGTGCCAGCAGTTCGACAGGTGTCGAGTGGAATCAGCCCCAGCATTTT. Residues: CASSSTGVEWNQPQHF.

This clone was detected a few times. V is TRBV28 and J is TRBJ1-6; D uncertain. This CDR3 has 14 amino acids. Per the germline V gene, CDR1 is MDHEN and CDR2 is SYDVKM. The V and J ends lost 3 bases and 6 bases respectively, with 9 bases between them. CDR3 sequence reads: CASSLDGFNSPLHF. The CDR3 nucleotides are TGTGCCAGCAGTTTGGACGGTTTTAATTCACCCCTCCACTTT.

The chain joins TRBV9 to TRBJ2-5, with 7 bases matching TRBD2. The CDR3 consists of 16 residues. Germline values: CDR1 SGDLS, CDR2 YYNGEE. V shed 4 bases and J 3 bases; nucleotides not matched to a gene: 12. CDR3: CASSPRGGSGEETQYF. The CDR3 coding sequence is TGTGCCAGCAGCCCACGGGGCGGGAGTGGGGAAGAGACCCAGTACTTC.

V and J are TRBV28 and TRBJ1-6; no firm D call. This CDR3 is built from 15 residues. Germline V gene lookup returns CDR1 MDHEN and CDR2 SYDVKM. The germline V and J ends were trimmed by 5 bases and 10 bases, with 18 bases remaining between them. CDR3 in amino acids: CASSPPASNGSPLHF. The CDR3 DNA is TGTGCCAGCAGTCCCCCGGCCTCTAATGGCTCACCCCTCCACTTT.

This chain links TRBV11-3 with TRBJ2-3; either TRBD1 or TRBD2 may supply D (6 bases each). The germline V gene has CDR1 SGHNT and CDR2 YENEEA. Deletions cut 1 base from V and 3 bases from J, with 14 bases between. CDR3 length: 16 amino acids. CDR3: CASSLGRGSGTDTQYF. For the CDR3, the DNA is TGTGCCAGCAGCTTAGGTAGGGGGAGCGGGACAGATACGCAGTATTTT.

The gene calls are TRBV12-3 or TRBV12-4 and TRBJ2-7; D is perhaps TRBD2 (5 bases). CDR3 length equals 12 residues. Trimming stripped 5 bases from V and 4 bases from J, with 9 bases between. This CDR3 is CASSRTVYEQYF. The CDR3 nucleotides read TGTGCCAGCAGTAGGACTGTTTACGAGCAGTACTTC.